This T cell receptor beta chain was identified in a study of shared clonotypes between healthy human individuals. TCRdb's copy holds only in-frame clones and misses some; the assay was immunoSEQ multiplex PCR. The table has 150,000 to 200,000 clones, approximately 70% seen once; the top ten hold 10%. The V gene lost 1 base and the J gene lost 0 bases, with 12 bases spanning the gap. CDR1 and CDR2 from the germline V gene are KGHSH and LQKENI. CDR3 length: 16 residues. This chain links TRBV18 with TRBJ1-1; D not resolved. Sequenced sample: memory CD4+ T cells sorted from blood. Subset indicated: CD45RA-negative fraction. This TCR was recovered from a man under 40 in good health. CDR3 nucleotides: TGTGCCAGCTCACCACTCCCGGGTCCAGTGAACACTGAAGCTTTCTTT. It is translated as CASSPLPGPVNTEAFF.